This TCR beta chain was sequenced for a study of control samples from healthy donors and cancer patients (dated by TCRdb to the early 2020s). As to this clone: The specificity of this receptor is unknown. No much larger clone is present one base from it, and per-base qualities are unavailable.

From a lookup of the germline V gene (reference sequence), CDR1 and CDR2 are WNHNN and SYGVQD. Germline trimming: 7 bases from V, 6 bases from J; junction bases outside gene matches: 11. The CDR3 has 16 amino acids, counting the end cysteine and phenylalanine. The read is trimmed to its CDR3 DNA, 48 bases read in frame from base 1. The library was generated by the immunoSEQ multiplex PCR assay. Here the immuneACCESS table is served through TCRdb, limited to in-frame sequences with V and J called. Missing clones are a known gap in these copies; in checked studies unresolved V genes cover under half, and the rest lacks a known reason. The sample table holds roughly 120,000 clones, of which around 90% were seen once. The top ten clones comprise about 40% of the sample.

The source of this sequence is a man aged 45-65 years in good health. The V gene is TRBV10-1 and the J gene is TRBJ2-2, and 10 junctional nucleotides match TRBD2. Input material: blood. The CDR3 in this case is CASITTSGSLAGELFF. The sequenced DNA: TGCGCCAGCATTACGACTAGCGGGTCCTTGGCCGGGGAGCTGTTTTTT.